This T cell receptor (beta chain) stems from a study of response to subunit inactivated influenza vaccine. This CDR3 is built from 16 residues. V lost 0 bases and J lost 1; bases outside the gene matches: 3. Per germline, CDR1 SGDLS and CDR2 YYNGEE. Study observations and caveats: That few new T cells are recruited by each seasonal influenza vaccination was the authors' suggestion.

MiXCR, applied by TCRdb to the RT-PCR reads, yields one record per CDR3 protein. The sample includes more than 700,000 distinct CDR3 sequences, 21% seen only once; the top ten take 10%. This clonotype was seen a few times. What it recognizes is unknown. The sample consisted of PBMCs from blood, taken 5 to 6 days after vaccination. This sequence was found in a man over 45 who received an inactivated influenza vaccine. The rearrangement joins TRBV9 to TRBJ2-2, with TRBD2 matching over 7 bases. CDR3 region: CASSVGLARNTGELFF. CDR3 in DNA: TGTGCCAGCAGCGTAGGACTAGCTCGGAACACCGGGGAGCTGTTTTTT.